This T cell receptor beta chain came from a study of T cell responses to AZD1222 COVID-19 vaccine. Study-wide results and limits: Seropositive AZD1222 recipients at baseline numbered only five or six. Recipients of two AZD1222 doses showed rising Spike-specific TCR breadth and depth.

The assay was immunoSEQ multiplex PCR, and TCRdb's table has in-frame clones only and misses some. The profile shows around 110,000 clones, roughly 84% of them singletons. With respect to this clone: Its matching antigen is unknown.

In germline, CDR1 is KGHSH, CDR2 LQKENI. The V and J ends lost 2 bases and 11 bases respectively, with 15 bases between them. The CDR3 covers 13 residues. The sample was peripheral blood, taken on day 0 of AZD1222 vaccination. J is TRBJ1-1 and V is TRBV18; D perhaps matches TRBD1 (6 bases). This clonotype originated in an adult in good health. CDR3 nucleotide sequence: TGTGCCAGCTCACCAGGCGGGCGGGGGGCGGCTTTCTTT. This translates into CASSPGGRGAAFF.